This TCR beta chain was identified during a study of blood T cells in healthy people across ages. Points on this clonotype: Its antigen is as yet unknown.

Combining a sample-barcoded 5' primer with a J-beta primer mix, a second PCR ran for roughly 7 to 11 cycles. Using its own MiXCR run on the 5' RACE reads, TCRdb lists one record per CDR3 protein. The sample has around 500,000 distinct CDR3 sequences; less than 60% are singletons. Isolation per sample recovered at least 7 million PBMCs. General study findings and limits: Among long-lived donors, naive CD4+ cells were more numerous and diversity higher than in aged donors.

The clonotype comes from an elderly man in good health. Sequences were obtained from blood.

The chain's CDR3 is CSAREPSLYEQFF. CDR3 nucleotide sequence: TGCAGTGCTAGAGAGCCTAGTTTGTATGAGCAGTTCTTC. The chain carries TRBV20-1 and TRBJ2-1, with D unclear. V was shortened by 0 bases and J by 8 bases, with 11 bases between the two germline ends. This CDR3 is built from 13 residues. Germline values: CDR1 DFQATT, CDR2 SNEGSKA (reference sequence).